A single sample is the source of the 14 T cell receptor beta chains below, sequenced in a study of blood T cells in healthy people across ages. Sample-barcoded 5' priming and a J-beta primer mix drove a second PCR of roughly 6 to 12 cycles. TCRdb re-derived calls from the 5' RACE reads in MiXCR, one entry per CDR3 protein. The sample holds about 930,000 distinct CDR3 sequences, 29% seen once. The same data also went into a second study, on T cells of mothers and their children.

Sequences were obtained from blood. These receptors all come from a woman aged 35 to 49 in good health.

This clonotype was picked up many times. V gene TRBV9 combines with J gene TRBJ2-4, with D hard to call. This CDR3 has 14 residues. Between the trimmed V and J ends, which lost 3 bases and 2 bases, there was a span of 9 bases. Germline lookup yields CDR1 SGDLS and CDR2 YYNGEE. CDR3: CASSGFGSKNIQYF. The CDR3 region has the DNA TGTGCCAGCAGCGGGTTCGGATCCAAAAACATTCAGTACTTC.

This clonotype has only a few counts. The chain uses TRBV4-2 and TRBJ2-5; 8 bases map to TRBD2. This CDR3 contains 19 residues. V was clipped by 4 bases and J by 0 bases; unmatched bases: 16. Germline V gives CDR1 LGHNA, CDR2 YNFKEQ. The CDR3 coding sequence is TGTGCCAGCAGCCCTCAAGGAGCGGGGGCCTTGGGGTACCAAGAGACCCAGTACTTC. It translates to CASSPQGAGALGYQETQYF.

A few counts support this clonotype. The V gene is TRBV4-1, the J gene TRBJ1-2; TRBD1 matches 10 bases. The CDR3 has 13 amino acids. V lost 1 base and J lost 8; bases outside the gene matches: 1. The germline V gene has CDR1 MGHRA and CDR2 YSYEKL. For the CDR3, the DNA is TGCGCCAGCAGCCAAGGGACAGGGGGAGGCTACACCTTC. Translated, it gives CASSQGTGGGYTF.

This chain joins TRBV3-1 and TRBJ2-7; 7 bases line up with TRBD1. Germline CDR1 reads LGHDT; CDR2 reads YNNKEL (reference sequence). The junction had 7 bases not matched to a gene; V was cut back by 5 bases and J by 12 bases. The CDR3 consists of 11 residues. The CDR3 nucleotides read TGTGCCAGCAGCGCACCGGGACAGCCGTACTTC. It translates to CASSAPGQPYF.

This clonotype came up many times. This chain uses TRBV6-1 with TRBJ2-1; a weak D match, TRBD1 (6 bases). The CDR3 is 18 amino acids. The germline gives CDR1 MNHNS, CDR2 SASEGT. V was cut by 5 bases and J by 4 bases, with 24 bases left in between. CDR3: CASSPAADRRKRYNEQFF. In DNA form, the CDR3 reads TGTGCCAGCAGTCCTGCAGCGGACAGACGAAAACGGTACAATGAGCAGTTCTTC.

This clonotype has just a few counts. The rearrangement joins TRBV7-9 to TRBJ1-1; 8 bases map to TRBD1. The CDR3 has 15 residues. V lost 1 base, J lost 3 bases, and 4 bases stayed unmatched. The germline CDR1 and CDR2 sequences are SEHNR and FQNEAQ (reference sequence). The CDR3 here is CASSLGNRGDTEAFF. The CDR3 DNA reads as TGTGCCAGCAGCTTAGGTAACAGGGGGGACACTGAAGCTTTCTTT.

The chain couples TRBV7-2 to TRBJ2-7, with TRBD1 matching over 8 bases. The CDR3 runs to 17 residues. CDR1 is SGHTA and CDR2 is FQGNSA in the germline V gene. Unmatched junction bases numbered 13, after V lost 0 bases and J lost 6 bases. CDR3 in amino acids: CASSLAGQGRILIEQYF. CDR3 sequence (DNA): TGTGCCAGCAGCTTAGCAGGACAGGGTCGTATACTGATCGAGCAGTACTTC.

Notes on this clonotype: With a much larger clone just one base away, this may be a read error. The chain has TRBV12-3 or TRBV12-4 and TRBJ2-3; D is perhaps TRBD1 (5 bases). V was trimmed by 6 bases and J by 2 bases, leaving 15 bases between them. The CDR3 is 15 amino acids. The CDR3 DNA follows: TGTGCCAGCAGCTCGGCCAGGGTCCCCACAGATACGCAGTATTTT. This gives the protein CASSSARVPTDTQYF.

This clonotype appeared many times. This rearrangement joins TRBV5-6 to TRBJ2-5; D is unclear. Deletions cut 0 bases from V and 2 bases from J, with 11 bases between. The V gene's germline CDR1 is SGHDT and CDR2 YYEEEE. This CDR3 is built from 15 residues. The CDR3 loop reads CASSLGPAGQETQYF. The CDR3 nucleotides read TGTGCCAGCAGCTTGGGGCCCGCAGGTCAAGAGACCCAGTACTTC.

This clonotype came up a few times. This chain joins TRBV27 and TRBJ2-1, with D possibly being TRBD1 (5 bases). This CDR3 region has 11 residues. V lost 5 bases to trimming and J lost 10 bases, with 9 bases between them. In germline, CDR1 is MNHEY, CDR2 SMNVEV (reference sequence). The chain's CDR3 is CASSPGHEQFF. CDR3 DNA: TGTGCCAGCAGTCCCGGACACGAGCAGTTCTTC.

This rearrangement joins TRBV18 to TRBJ1-6, with unresolved D. CDR3 length: 14 residues. Germline V gives CDR1 KGHSH, CDR2 LQKENI. The germline V and J ends were trimmed by 10 bases and 7 bases, with 17 bases remaining between them. The CDR3 bases are TGTGCCAACTCTACGGACGGAACGAATTCACCCCTCCACTTT. Amino acids: CANSTDGTNSPLHF.

This clonotype was counted only a few times. The genes are TRBV28 and TRBJ2-3; D might be TRBD1 (5 bases). V lost 4 bases and J lost 7, with 18 bases in between. Germline V gene data show CDR1 as MDHEN and CDR2 as SYDVKM. The CDR3 totals 15 residues. CDR3 sequence (DNA): TGTGCCAGCAGTTACACCGGAACAGGAGACAATACGCAGTATTTT. This translates into CASSYTGTGDNTQYF.

The genes are TRBV4-1 and TRBJ1-2, with a tentative D call TRBD1 (5 bases). V was pared by 6 bases and J by 5 bases, with 19 bases between. Germline CDR1 reads MGHRA; CDR2 reads YSYEKL. The CDR3 loop spans 15 amino acids. The CDR3 loop is CASRFASGGNYGYTF. DNA for the CDR3: TGCGCCAGCAGATTTGCTTCGGGGGGGAATTATGGCTACACCTTC.

This clonotype was counted many times. The chain combines TRBV7-8 with TRBJ2-7; D gene uncertain. Trimming shortened V by 1 base and J by 0 bases, and 10 bases separated the two germline ends. The V gene's germline CDR1 is SGHVS and CDR2 FQNEAQ. This CDR3 spans 15 amino acids. The CDR3 loop reads CASSLVVGPSYEQYF. The CDR3 nucleotides read TGTGCCAGCAGCTTAGTCGTGGGTCCCTCCTACGAGCAGTACTTC.